This T cell receptor beta chain was profiled in a study of blood T cells in healthy people across ages. The V gene's germline CDR1 is DFQATT and CDR2 SNEGSKA (reference sequence). The CDR3 loop spans 16 amino acids. Unmatched junction bases numbered 7, after V lost 3 bases and J lost 2 bases. A second about 7 to 11 cycle PCR used barcoded and J-beta primers. TCRdb processed the 5' RACE reads anew with MiXCR; each CDR3 protein has one entry. The profile shows approximately 810,000 distinct CDR3 sequences, around 30% of them singletons. Sequencing input: blood. The TCR was taken from a woman older than 75 in good health. The chain employs TRBV20-1 and TRBJ2-7, with 13 bases identical to TRBD2. The CDR3 protein is CSASVGLAGPTYEQYF. CDR3 coding DNA: TGCAGTGCTAGTGTGGGACTAGCGGGGCCGACCTACGAGCAGTACTTC.